These 10 T cell receptor beta chains originate from one sample sequenced in a study of T cells after yellow fever vaccination. One entry per CDR3 protein, called by TCRdb with MiXCR from the 5' RACE reads. The repertoire holds some 220,000 distinct CDR3 sequences, approximately 3.2% seen once, with approximately 3% in the top ten. The material was CD4+ T cells sorted from PBMCs, obtained 10 days after the yellow fever booster vaccination. These receptors were obtained from a young man who received the YFV17D yellow fever vaccine.

This clonotype was recorded at least ten times. The gene calls are TRBV20-1 and TRBJ2-1; D tentatively fits TRBD1 or TRBD2 (5 bases each). The CDR3 length is 11 residues. Looked up from germline, CDR1 is DFQATT and CDR2 is SNEGSKA (reference sequence). Trimming left V 2 bases short and J 9 bases short, with 8 bases between. CDR3 DNA: TGCAGTGCTAGATCGGGACGTGAGCAGTTCTTC. Its translation is CSARSGREQFF.

This clonotype was picked up a small number of times. The chain couples TRBV30 to TRBJ1-2, with D uncertain. This CDR3 is built from 13 residues. Germline V gene sequence: CDR1 GTSNPN, CDR2 SVGIG (reference sequence). V lost 0 bases to trimming and J lost 7 bases, with 12 bases between them. Here the CDR3 DNA reads TGTGCCTGGAGTGTTGGCGTGCGTGCTGGCTACACCTTC. It yields the protein CAWSVGVRAGYTF. The full variable domain, rest sourced from reference TRBV30 and TRBJ1-2, is SQTIHQWPATLVQPVGSPLSLECTVEGTSNPNLYWYRQAAGRGLQLLFYSVGIGQISSEVPQNLSASRPQDRQFILSSKKLLLSDSGFYLCAWSVGVRAGYTFGSGTRLTVV.

Only a few counts were recorded for this clonotype. For the CDR3, the DNA is TGTGCCAGCAGTTTACAGGCACAGTCCTCAGATACGCAGTATTTT. Residues: CASSLQAQSSDTQYF. The chain links TRBV12-3 or TRBV12-4 to TRBJ2-3; the D is unclear. This CDR3 contains 15 residues. Trimming took 2 bases from V and 4 from J, leaving 13 bases between them.

The CDR3 loop reads CASSFQGQRADTQYF. The CDR3 DNA reads TGTGCCAGCAGTTTCCAGGGACAGCGGGCAGATACGCAGTATTTT. The rearrangement joins TRBV6-6 to TRBJ2-3, with a weak D call TRBD1 (7 bases). V lost 4 bases to trimming and J lost 4 bases, with 15 bases between them. CDR3 length equals 15 residues. CDR1 and CDR2 (germline): MNHNY, SVGAGI (reference sequence).

This chain links TRBV20-1 with TRBJ1-5; D possibly corresponds to TRBD1 (5 bases). Trimming cost V 4 bases and J 0 bases, with 10 bases left between them. CDR1 and CDR2 from the germline V gene are DFQATT and SNEGSKA (reference sequence). The CDR3 sequence is 14 residues long. The CDR3 nucleotides read TGCAGTGCTACGACAGTATATAGCAATCAGCCCCAGCATTTT. Amino acids: CSATTVYSNQPQHF.

This chain uses TRBV6-6 with TRBJ1-5, with D perhaps matching TRBD1 (5 bases). The CDR3 covers 16 residues. The germline gives CDR1 MNHNY, CDR2 SVGAGI (reference sequence). Trimming shortened V by 2 bases and J by 2 bases, and 13 bases separated the two germline ends. The chain's CDR3 is CASSYGGVRGNQPQHF. Here the CDR3 DNA reads TGTGCCAGCAGTTACGGGGGGGTACGGGGCAATCAGCCCCAGCATTTT.

This clonotype occurred a few times. V is TRBV5-4 and J is TRBJ1-1, with a weak D call TRBD1 (6 bases). Germline V gives CDR1 SGHNT, CDR2 YYREEE (reference sequence). The CDR3 is 16 residues long. Trimming shortened V by 4 bases and J by 2 bases, and 18 bases separated the two germline ends. In nucleotides, the CDR3 is TGTGCCAGCAGCCCGGGGGGGGCTCCGGCCAACACTGAAGCTTTCTTT. It specifies CASSPGGAPANTEAFF. Variable domain in full (rest from reference TRBV5-4 and TRBJ1-1): ETGVTQSPTHLIKTRGQQVTLRCSSQSGHNTVSWYQQALGQGPQFIFQYYREEENGRGNFPPRFSGLQFPNYSSELNVNALELDDSALYLCASSPGGAPANTEAFFGQGTRLTVV.

This clonotype was observed a handful of times. This chain joins TRBV10-2 and TRBJ2-2, with 9 bases that match TRBD1. The CDR3 is made up of 15 amino acids. CDR1 and CDR2 (germline): WSHSY, SAAADI. V gave up 7 bases and J gave up 4 bases; unmatched junction bases: 7. CDR3 protein: CASNSGQGSTGELFF. In nucleotides, the CDR3 is TGCGCCAGCAACTCGGGACAGGGCTCCACCGGGGAGCTGTTTTTT.

This clonotype was seen ten or more times. The rearrangement uses TRBV20-1 and TRBJ2-3; possible D gene TRBD1, 6 bases. The CDR3 consists of 14 residues. The V gene lost 5 bases and the J gene lost 6 bases, with 18 bases spanning the gap. Germline-derived CDR1 and CDR2 are DFQATT and SNEGSKA (reference sequence). This chain's CDR3 is CSALGRGVTDTQYF. CDR3 in DNA: TGCAGTGCTCTAGGCAGGGGCGTCACGGATACGCAGTATTTT.

This clonotype was seen repeatedly, ten times or more. V gene TRBV4-1 combines with J gene TRBJ1-1, with D uncertain. The CDR3 is 13 amino acids. Germline CDR1 and CDR2: MGHRA and YSYEKL. V was pared by 0 bases and J by 6 bases, with 8 bases between. The CDR3 DNA reads as TGCGCCAGCAGCCAAGAAGCCGGCGCTGAAGCTTTCTTT. The encoded protein is CASSQEAGAEAFF.